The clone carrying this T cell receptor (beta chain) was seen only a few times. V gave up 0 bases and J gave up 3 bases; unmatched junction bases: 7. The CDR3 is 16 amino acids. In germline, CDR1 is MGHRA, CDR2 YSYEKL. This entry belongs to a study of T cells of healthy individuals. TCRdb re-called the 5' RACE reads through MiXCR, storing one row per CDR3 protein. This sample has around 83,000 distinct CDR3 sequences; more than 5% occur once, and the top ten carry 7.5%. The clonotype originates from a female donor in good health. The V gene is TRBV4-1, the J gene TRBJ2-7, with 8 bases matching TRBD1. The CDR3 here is CASSQDPGTGDYEQYF. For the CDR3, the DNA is TGCGCCAGCAGCCAAGATCCTGGGACAGGTGACTACGAGCAGTACTTC.